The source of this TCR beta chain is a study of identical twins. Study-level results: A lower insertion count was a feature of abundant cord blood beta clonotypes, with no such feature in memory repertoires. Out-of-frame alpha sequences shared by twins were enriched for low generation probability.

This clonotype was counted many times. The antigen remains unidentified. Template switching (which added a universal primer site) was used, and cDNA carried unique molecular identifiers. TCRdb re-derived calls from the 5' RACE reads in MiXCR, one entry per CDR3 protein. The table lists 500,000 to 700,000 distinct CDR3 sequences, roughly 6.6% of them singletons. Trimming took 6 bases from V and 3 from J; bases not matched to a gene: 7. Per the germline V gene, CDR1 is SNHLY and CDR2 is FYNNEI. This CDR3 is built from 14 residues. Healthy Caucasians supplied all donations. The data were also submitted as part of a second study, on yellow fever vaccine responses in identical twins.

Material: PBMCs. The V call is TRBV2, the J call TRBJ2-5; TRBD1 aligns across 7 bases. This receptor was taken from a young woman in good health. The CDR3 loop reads CASRPRGNKETQYF. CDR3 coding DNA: TGTGCCAGCAGACCCAGGGGGAACAAAGAGACCCAGTACTTC.